This T cell receptor beta chain was captured by sequencing in a study of blood T cell repertoires in COVID-19. There are a few counts of this clone. Measured with immunoSEQ multiplex PCR; TCRdb has only the in-frame clones, and not every one. Among 300,000 to 400,000 clones, approximately 88% were seen once, and the ten largest hold around 0.91%. Germline values: CDR1 SGDLS, CDR2 YYNGEE. Losses at the gene ends were 0 bases for V and 1 base for J; bases not matched to a gene: 8. This CDR3 has 17 residues. Participants came from 24 US areas, aged roughly 18 to 89 years. This sequence joins TRBV9 and TRBJ1-1, with 8 bases fitting TRBD1. This TCR was sampled from a woman in her twenties or thirties with acute COVID-19. Specimen: PBMCs or T cells enriched from blood (not recorded which). This CDR3 is CASSVGAGGKTNTEAFF. CDR3 coding DNA: TGTGCCAGCAGCGTAGGAGCAGGGGGCAAGACGAACACTGAAGCTTTCTTT. The whole variable domain, remainder taken from reference TRBV9 and TRBJ1-1, is DSGVTQTPKHLITATGQRVTLRCSPRSGDLSVYWYQQSLDQGLQFLIQYYNGEERAKGNILERFSAQQFPDLHSELNLSSLELGDSALYFCASSVGAGGKTNTEAFFGQGTRLTVV.